This TCR beta chain was identified in a study of OX40 agonist ivuxolimab in advanced cancers. Study in general: Participants averaged 60 years of age (range about 23 to 79) and were approximately 81% male.

The study's findings and limits: The study did not work out the antigen specificity of the expanded peripheral T cells.

Assay: immunoSEQ multiplex PCR; the TCRdb copy retains only in-frame clones and omits some. Here the sample spans 25,000 to 35,000 clones, 84% being singletons. This CDR3 region has 11 residues. The ends lost 7 bases at V and 12 bases at J; junction bases unmatched: 6. The germline gives CDR1 LNHDA, CDR2 SQIVND (reference sequence). Worth noting for this clone: What it binds is unknown.

J is TRBJ2-1 and V is TRBV19, with 7 positions matching TRBD1. Sequenced here: CD4+ or CD8+ T cells sorted from blood, sampled in a trial of the OX40 agonist ivuxolimab. The TCR comes from an adult with an advanced solid tumor such as melanoma, head and neck, liver or kidney cancer. CDR3: CASNQGVGQFF. The CDR3 coding sequence is TGTGCCAGTAACCAGGGGGTTGGGCAGTTCTTC. Looking up the rest from reference TRBV19 and TRBJ2-1 gives the full variable domain: DGGITQSPKYLFRKEGQNVTLSCEQNLNHDAMYWYRQDPGQGLRLIYYSQIVNDFQKGDIAEGYSVSREKKESFPLTVTSAQKNPTAFYLCASNQGVGQFFGPGTRLTVL.